This T cell receptor beta chain originates from a study of beta chain features in type 1 diabetes. CD4+ cells of the naive, central memory, regulatory and stem cell-like memory types were sorted via CD45RO/CCR7/CD25/CD127/CD95/CD27. Study outcomes and limitations: Patients' naive, central memory and regulatory TCRB repertoires appeared more alike than those of healthy donors. Reduced insertions and increased deletions marked VDJ junctions in type 1 diabetes patients. Cells carrying high TCR expression could end up over-represented when cDNA is sequenced.

cDNA synthesis used the whole RNA isolate, giving expressed TCRB sequences. Clones were sequenced by immunoSEQ multiplex PCR, and TCRdb holds only the in-frame ones, with some missing. The sample shows 350,000 to 400,000 clones, approximately 15% of them seen only once. This clone has a handful of counts. Its antigen is unknown. The clonotype comes from a woman younger than 30 in good health. The sequencing input was naive CD4+ T cells from blood.

CDR3 nucleotide sequence: TGTGCCTCTAGTAGGAGCTCCTACGAGCAGTACTTC. The encoded protein is CASSRSSYEQYF. The chain carries TRBV10-3 and TRBJ2-7; D not resolved. V lost 11 bases and J 0 bases, leaving 11 bases between the germline ends. The germline gives CDR1 ENHRY, CDR2 SYGVKD. This CDR3 is 12 amino acids long.